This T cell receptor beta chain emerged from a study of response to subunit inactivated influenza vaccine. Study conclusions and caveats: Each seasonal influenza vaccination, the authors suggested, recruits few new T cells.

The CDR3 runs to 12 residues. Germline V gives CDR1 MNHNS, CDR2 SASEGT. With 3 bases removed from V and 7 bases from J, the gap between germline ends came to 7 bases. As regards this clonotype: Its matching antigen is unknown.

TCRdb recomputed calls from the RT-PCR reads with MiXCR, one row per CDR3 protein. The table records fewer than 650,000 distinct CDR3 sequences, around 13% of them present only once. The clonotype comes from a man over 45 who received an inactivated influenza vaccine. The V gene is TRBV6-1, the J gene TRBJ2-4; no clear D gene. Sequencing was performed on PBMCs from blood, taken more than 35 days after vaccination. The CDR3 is CASSEAGNIQYF. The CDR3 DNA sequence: TGTGCCAGCAGTGAGGCTGGGAACATTCAGTACTTC.